The next 32 T cell receptor beta chains were all read from a single sample in a study of cytomegalovirus exposure and HLA in healthy donors. Primers for the PCR totalled 60 Vbeta and 13 Jbeta. Produced via immunoSEQ multiplex PCR; TCRdb's table is partial and in-frame only. The sample consists of under 150,000 clones, approximately 85% of them appearing once. The sample was PBMCs. The receptors here all came from a woman in her 30s in good health and CMV-seropositive.

V gene TRBV5-1 combines with J gene TRBJ2-5; D perhaps matches TRBD2 (6 bases). V was pared by 6 bases and J by 3 bases, with 12 bases between. CDR1 and CDR2 from the germline V gene are SGHRS and YFSETQ. This CDR3 has 13 residues. As DNA, the CDR3 is TGCGCCAGCAAGAGGGGCGGGGAAGAGACCCAGTACTTC. Protein sequence: CASKRGGEETQYF.

The chain couples TRBV7-9 to TRBJ1-4, with D unresolved. Germline V gives CDR1 SEHNR, CDR2 FQNEAQ (reference sequence). Trimming took 0 bases from V and 0 from J, leaving 11 bases between them. This CDR3 has 17 amino acids. DNA of the CDR3: TGTGCCAGCAGCTTAGCGCCAGGCCTTGCAACTAATGAAAAACTGTTTTTT. Its translation is CASSLAPGLATNEKLFF. The full variable domain, with the rest looked up from reference TRBV7-9 and TRBJ1-4, is DTGVSQNPRHKITKRGQNVTFRCDPISEHNRLYWYRQTLGQGPEFLTYFQNEAQLEKSRLLSDRFSAERPKGSFSTLEIQRTEQGDSAMYLCASSLAPGLATNEKLFFGSGTQLSVL.

A remark on this clone: One end of the junction varies from germline; a read error may be responsible. The J gene is TRBJ1-1, the V gene TRBV7-9; maybe TRBD1 (5 bases). The CDR3 consists of 14 residues. Per germline, CDR1 SEHNR and CDR2 FQNEAQ (reference sequence). CDR3 sequence reads: CASSLESGNTEALF. The CDR3, as DNA: TGTGCCAGCAGCTTAGAGTCAGGGAACACTGAAGCTCTCTTT.

This chain connects TRBV5-6 to TRBJ1-5, with 9 bases matching TRBD1. V dropped 1 base and J dropped 4; count of bases not matched to a gene: 3. CDR1 SGHDT and CDR2 YYEEEE come from the germline V gene. This CDR3 has 15 amino acids. The CDR3 nucleotides are TGTGCCAGCAGCTTGAGGGGGACAGGGAATCAGCCCCAGCATTTT. This sequence encodes CASSLRGTGNQPQHF.

The V and J genes are TRBV13 and TRBJ1-5; D ambiguous. Trimming pared 0 bases from V and 5 bases from J, leaving 8 bases between. CDR1 and CDR2 (germline): PRHDT, FYEKMQ (reference sequence). The CDR3 spans 14 residues. This CDR3 reads CASSLGLADQPQHF. The CDR3 region has the DNA TGTGCCAGCAGCTTAGGCCTGGCTGATCAGCCCCAGCATTTT.

The rearrangement joins TRBV5-1 to TRBJ2-3; 8 nucleotides match TRBD1. The CDR3 loop spans 16 amino acids. V gave up 0 bases and J gave up 0 bases; unmatched junction bases: 3. Looked up from germline, CDR1 is SGHRS and CDR2 is YFSETQ. CDR3 amino acids: CASSLGDRTSTDTQYF. CDR3 DNA: TGCGCCAGCAGCTTGGGGGACAGGACTAGCACAGATACGCAGTATTTT.

The chain is built from TRBV28 and TRBJ1-1; TRBD1 might be the D (5 bases). The germline CDR1 and CDR2 sequences are MDHEN and SYDVKM. The CDR3 is 12 residues long. V lost 7 bases to trimming and J lost 3 bases, with 9 bases between them. CDR3 DNA sequence: TGTGCCAGCATGGAGGGGCACACTGAAGCTTTCTTT. Its translation: CASMEGHTEAFF.

This chain joins TRBV5-6 and TRBJ1-5; 7 bases agree with TRBD1. Germline loops: CDR1 SGHDT, CDR2 YYEEEE. Trimming at V came to 5 bases and at J to 7 bases, leaving 9 bases not matched to a gene. The CDR3 runs to 14 residues. For the CDR3, the DNA is TGTGCCAGCAGTCACAGGACAGGCGGCCAGCCCCAGCATTTT. Protein: CASSHRTGGQPQHF.

This clone was observed a handful of times. The V and J genes are TRBV28 and TRBJ2-3, with 7 bases identical to TRBD2. Per germline, CDR1 MDHEN and CDR2 SYDVKM. The CDR3 has 15 amino acids. The trim removed 4 bases at V and 2 bases at J, leaving 6 bases unmatched. The chain's CDR3 is CASSWRSGFTDTQYF. CDR3 nucleotide sequence: TGTGCCAGCAGTTGGCGTAGCGGGTTCACAGATACGCAGTATTTT. The full variable domain, with the rest looked up from reference TRBV28 and TRBJ2-3, is DVKVTQSSRYLVKRTGEKVFLECVQDMDHENMFWYRQDPGLGLRLIYFSYDVKMKEKGDIPEGYSVSREKKERFSLILESASTNQTSMYLCASSWRSGFTDTQYFGPGTRLTVL.

This clone appeared a single time. The J gene is TRBJ2-5, the V gene TRBV5-1; D is possibly TRBD1 (6 bases). With 1 base removed from V and 7 bases from J, the gap between germline ends came to 14 bases. Germline V CDR1 and CDR2: SGHRS, YFSETQ. The CDR3 is 14 amino acids. CDR3 in DNA: TGCGCCAGCAGCTTGTCACAGGGAAAGGGGACCCAGTACTTC. It is translated as CASSLSQGKGTQYF.

CDR3: CASSSRGRYGYTF. In DNA, the CDR3 is TGTGCCAGCAGTTCACGGGGGAGGTATGGCTACACCTTC. The chain uses TRBV28 and TRBJ1-2, with a tentative D call TRBD1 (5 bases). CDR1 is MDHEN, CDR2 SYDVKM, per germline. CDR3 length: 13 amino acids. V gave up 4 bases and J gave up 5 bases, with 11 bases separating them.

This sequence joins TRBV27 and TRBJ2-3; D remains unclear. V lost 3 bases and J lost 0, with 7 bases in between. The CDR3 runs 14 residues. Germline V gives CDR1 MNHEY, CDR2 SMNVEV (reference sequence). CDR3 sequence reads: CASSFWASTDTQYF. CDR3 sequence (DNA): TGTGCCAGCAGTTTCTGGGCTAGCACAGATACGCAGTATTTT.

This chain links TRBV5-6 with TRBJ1-5, with D tentatively TRBD1 (5 bases). The V end lost 1 base, the J end lost 5 bases, and 10 bases lay between the germline ends. Germline V gives CDR1 SGHDT, CDR2 YYEEEE. The CDR3 is 14 amino acids. The CDR3 DNA reads TGTGCCAGCAGCTTGTACGGGGGAGATCAGCCCCAGCATTTT. Amino acids: CASSLYGGDQPQHF.

The rearrangement links TRBV19 to TRBJ1-2; 7 nucleotides match TRBD1. Germline CDR1 LNHDA, CDR2 SQIVND (reference sequence). This CDR3 has 15 residues. J lost 3 bases, V lost 4 bases, and 8 bases had no gene match. The CDR3 loop is CASSTSRDSHYGYTF. CDR3 DNA sequence: TGTGCCAGTAGTACTTCTAGGGACAGCCACTATGGCTACACCTTC.

This clone was seen just once. The gene calls are TRBV6-5 and TRBJ1-2; 9 bases fit TRBD1. The CDR3 runs 16 residues. Germline V gene data show CDR1 as MNHEY and CDR2 as SVGAGI. J was trimmed by 5 bases and V by 2 bases; bases with no gene match: 9. The DNA of the CDR3 is TGTGCCAGCAGTTACCTCACAGGGGGCGGACGGTATGGCTACACCTTC. It yields the protein CASSYLTGGGRYGYTF.

To note about this clone: The junction departs from the called germline gene at one end, perhaps through a read error. The chain has TRBV28 and TRBJ2-2; possible D gene TRBD1, 10 bases. Germline values: CDR1 MDHEN, CDR2 SYDVKM. There are 14 residues in the CDR3. CDR3 in DNA: TGTGCCAGCACGCCGACAGGGGGCGTAGCGGGGGTCCGCTTT. Encoded protein: CASTPTGGVAGVRF.

The chain uses TRBV27 and TRBJ1-1; D remains unclear. The germline gives CDR1 MNHEY, CDR2 SMNVEV (reference sequence). V was trimmed by 8 bases and J by 5 bases, leaving 21 bases between them. The CDR3 runs 15 residues. The CDR3 DNA follows: TGTGCCAGCGCTCCTTTCTCCAGGTCGGGGACTGAAGCTTTCTTT. This gives the protein CASAPFSRSGTEAFF.

The rearrangement uses TRBV6-4 and TRBJ2-7; 15 bases line up with TRBD2. Germline assignment: CDR1 MRHNA and CDR2 SNTAGT. Unmatched junction bases numbered 6, after V lost 5 bases and J lost 4 bases. CDR3 length: 16 residues. This chain's CDR3 is CASSPRTSGRVYEQYF. CDR3 DNA sequence: TGTGCCAGCAGTCCTCGGACTAGCGGGAGGGTATACGAGCAGTACTTC.

The chain uses TRBV6-6 and TRBJ2-1; tentatively, D is TRBD2 (6 bases). CDR3 length: 15 amino acids. The V end lost 2 bases, the J end lost 6 bases, and 14 bases lay between the germline ends. The V gene's germline CDR1 is MNHNY and CDR2 SVGAGI (reference sequence). CDR3 sequence reads: CASSYPAGRGNEQFF. CDR3 DNA: TGTGCCAGCAGTTACCCAGCCGGGCGGGGCAATGAGCAGTTCTTC.

The chain is built from TRBV18 and TRBJ1-1; D gene ambiguous. Trimming took 8 bases from V and 1 from J, leaving 8 bases between them. Germline V lookup: CDR1 KGHSH, CDR2 LQKENI. The CDR3 has 12 amino acids. Here the CDR3 DNA reads TGTGCCAGCACCCGGGGGAACACTGAAGCTTTCTTT. Amino acids: CASTRGNTEAFF.

The gene calls are TRBV27 and TRBJ2-1; 14 bases fit TRBD2. Germline CDR1 reads MNHEY; CDR2 reads SMNVEV (reference sequence). V shed 4 bases and J 4 bases; nucleotides not matched to a gene: 6. The CDR3 loop spans 17 amino acids. CDR3 DNA: TGTGCCAGCAGTTCCCGACTAGCGGGAGGGCCTTACAATGAGCAGTTCTTC. Amino acid sequence: CASSSRLAGGPYNEQFF.

The chain has TRBV28 and TRBJ1-2, with D perhaps TRBD1 (5 bases). The germline V gene has CDR1 MDHEN and CDR2 SYDVKM. V lost 5 bases and J 4 bases, leaving 14 bases between the germline ends. The CDR3 sequence is 14 residues long. CDR3 coding DNA: TGTGCCAGCAGTACCAGGGCCCTCCTCTATGGCTACACCTTC. Amino acids: CASSTRALLYGYTF.

The CDR3 nucleotides read TGTGCCAGCTCACTTCGGACTAGCGGGAGGGGAGAGACCCAGTACTTC. Protein sequence: CASSLRTSGRGETQYF. This sequence joins TRBV18 and TRBJ2-5, with 15 bases matching TRBD2. Looked up from germline, CDR1 is KGHSH and CDR2 is LQKENI. The CDR3 sequence is 16 residues long. After removal of 4 bases from V and 4 bases from J, the junction contained 4 bases not matched to a gene.

This rearrangement joins TRBV6-5 to TRBJ1-1; D not resolved. CDR1 MNHEY and CDR2 SVGAGI come from the germline V gene. Trimming took 5 bases from V and 2 from J, leaving 9 bases between them. The CDR3 totals 13 residues. The DNA for the CDR3 is TGTGCCAGCAGTCCCGGAGTTAACACTGAAGCTTTCTTT. It specifies CASSPGVNTEAFF.

Comments on this clone: A junction boundary mismatches the germline segment, possibly from a read error. The CDR3 loop is CASSPGLAGSGEQFF. CDR3 DNA sequence: TGTGCTAGCAGCCCGGGACTAGCGGGAAGTGGTGAGCAGTTCTTC. The V and J genes are TRBV7-7 and TRBJ2-1; the match to TRBD2 covers 13 bases. CDR1 is SSHAT, CDR2 FNYEAQ, per germline (reference sequence). The CDR3 extends over 15 amino acids.

The chain uses TRBV27 and TRBJ1-2; the D gene is possibly TRBD1 (6 bases). With 3 bases removed from V and 7 bases from J, the gap between germline ends came to 12 bases. The CDR3 runs to 13 residues. Germline CDR1 MNHEY, CDR2 SMNVEV (reference sequence). The CDR3 nucleotides read TGTGCCAGCAGTTTGGGGCAGGGGATTGGCTACACCTTC. Amino acids: CASSLGQGIGYTF.

Worth noting for this clone: The CDR3 does not close with the conserved phenylalanine or tryptophan, likely indicating a read error. The V gene is TRBV5-6, the J gene TRBJ1-2, with 9 bases fitting TRBD1. The V gene end was trimmed by 2 bases and the J gene end by 3 bases; junction bases not matched to a gene: 2. Germline V lookup: CDR1 SGHDT, CDR2 YYEEEE. The CDR3 is 14 amino acids. Here the CDR3 reads CASSFGTGHYGYTL. The CDR3 DNA follows: TGTGCCAGCAGCTTCGGGACAGGGCACTATGGCTACACCCTC.

This clone turned up a few times. The J gene is TRBJ1-5, the V gene TRBV29-1; the match to TRBD1 covers 8 bases. Trimming took 1 base from V and 7 from J; bases not matched to a gene: 3. Germline V gene lookup returns CDR1 SQVTM and CDR2 ANQGSEA. CDR3 length: 13 residues. The CDR3 loop is CSVEVTGGQPQHF. The CDR3 coding sequence is TGCAGCGTTGAAGTAACAGGGGGGCAGCCCCAGCATTTT.

This clone was recorded only once. The chain couples TRBV9 to TRBJ2-1, with 10 nucleotides matching TRBD2. J lost 7 bases, V lost 0 bases, and 7 bases had no gene match. The CDR3 consists of 16 residues. Germline assignment: CDR1 SGDLS and CDR2 YYNGEE. This CDR3 reads CASSVDPSGGVNEQFF. The CDR3 bases are TGTGCCAGCAGCGTAGATCCTAGCGGGGGAGTAAATGAGCAGTTCTTC.

The rearrangement joins TRBV7-6 to TRBJ2-3, with 9 bases that match TRBD2. The CDR3 sequence is 16 residues long. Germline V gene lookup returns CDR1 SGHVS and CDR2 FNYEAQ. Trimming took 1 base from V and 0 from J; bases not matched to a gene: 2. The CDR3 here is CASSLVAGASTDTQYF. CDR3 DNA sequence: TGTGCCAGCAGCTTAGTAGCGGGGGCTAGCACAGATACGCAGTATTTT.

This clone was observed a handful of times. V and J are TRBV2 and TRBJ2-1; 9 positions agree with TRBD2. Germline V lookup: CDR1 SNHLY, CDR2 FYNNEI. V was clipped by 6 bases and J by 4 bases; unmatched bases: 4. The length of the CDR3 is 14 residues. In DNA, the CDR3 is TGTGCCAGCAGGCCGCGGGGGGGTTACAATGAGCAGTTCTTC. Its protein is CASRPRGGYNEQFF.

The chain links TRBV10-3 to TRBJ1-1; no definite D call. Trimming removed 10 bases from V and 1 base from J, with 10 bases in between. CDR3 size: 12 residues. The germline V gene has CDR1 ENHRY and CDR2 SYGVKD. CDR3 DNA sequence: TGTGCCACCAGCTTCGGGAACACTGAAGCTTTCTTT. Residues: CATSFGNTEAFF.